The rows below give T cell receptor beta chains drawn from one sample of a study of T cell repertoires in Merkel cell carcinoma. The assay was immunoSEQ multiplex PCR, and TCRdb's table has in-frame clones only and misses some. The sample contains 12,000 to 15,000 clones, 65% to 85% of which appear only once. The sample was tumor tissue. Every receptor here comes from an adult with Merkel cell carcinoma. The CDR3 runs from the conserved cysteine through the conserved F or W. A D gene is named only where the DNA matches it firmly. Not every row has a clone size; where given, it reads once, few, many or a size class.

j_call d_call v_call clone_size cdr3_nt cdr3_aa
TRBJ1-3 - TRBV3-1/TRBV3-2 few TGTGCCAGCAGCCAAGATAAGCTCTCTGGAAACACCATATATTTT CASSQDKLSGNTIYF
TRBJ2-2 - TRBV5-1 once TGCGCCAGCAGCTTGCGTCCCACCGGGGAGCTGTTTTTT CASSLRPTGELFF
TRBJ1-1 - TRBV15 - TGTGCCACCAGCCCGAGGGGAGGTGAAGCTTTCTTT CATSPRGGEAFF
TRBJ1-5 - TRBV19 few TGTGCCAGTAGTATAAGCAATCAGCCCCAGCATTTT CASSISNQPQHF
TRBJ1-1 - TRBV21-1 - TGTGCCAGACCCCCAGGGGTGAACACTGAAGCTTTCTTT CARPPGVNTEAFF
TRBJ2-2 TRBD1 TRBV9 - TGTGCCAGCAGCGTTTCGAACAGGGGCACCGGGGAGCTGTTTTTT CASSVSNRGTGELFF
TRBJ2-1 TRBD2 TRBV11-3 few TGTGCCAGCAAAGGTCTAGCGGGGGCCTCCTACAATGAGCAGTTCTTC CASKGLAGASYNEQFF
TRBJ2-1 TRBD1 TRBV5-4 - TGTGCCAGCAGCTTGGGGACAGGGTTGGGCTCCTACAATGAGCAGTTCTTC CASSLGTGLGSYNEQFF
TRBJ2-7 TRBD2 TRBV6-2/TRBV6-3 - TGTGCCAGCAGTGTGAGCGGGGGGACCTACGAGCAGTACTTC CASSVSGGTYEQYF
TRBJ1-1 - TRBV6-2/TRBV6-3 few TGTGCCAGCAGTTACTCAGCCCTGAACAGTAGAGCTTTCTTT CASSYSALNSRAFF
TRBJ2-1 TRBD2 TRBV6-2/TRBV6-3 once TGTGCCAGCAGTTACTTGGGACTAGCGTACAATGAGCAGTTCTTC CASSYLGLAYNEQFF
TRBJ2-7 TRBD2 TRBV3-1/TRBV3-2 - TGTGCCAGCAGCTTCGCCTGGAGCGGGGGATACGAGCAGTACTTC CASSFAWSGGYEQYF
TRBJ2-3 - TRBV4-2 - TGTGCCAGCAGCCAAGACATCGGGGGTGGGACAGATACGCAGTATTTT CASSQDIGGGTDTQYF
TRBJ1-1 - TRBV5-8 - TGTGCCAGCAGACGATCGGGGCCCGCGAACACTGAAGCTTTCTTT CASRRSGPANTEAFF
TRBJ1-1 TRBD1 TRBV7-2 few TGTGCCAGCAGCCCACAGGGGACCTCTGGGGTCACTGAAGCTTTCTTT CASSPQGTSGVTEAFF
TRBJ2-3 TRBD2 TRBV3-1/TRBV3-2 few TGTGCCAGCAGCCAAGGGCTAGCGGGAGCCACAGATACGCAGTATTTT CASSQGLAGATDTQYF
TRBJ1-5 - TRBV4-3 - TGCGCCAGCAGCCAAGACGGGGGAACTAATCAGCCCCAGCATTTT CASSQDGGTNQPQHF
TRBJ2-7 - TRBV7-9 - TGTGCCAGCAGCTGGGACGGGTACGAGCAGTACTTC CASSWDGYEQYF
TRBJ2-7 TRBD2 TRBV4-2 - TGTGCCAGCAGCCAAGACCCGGGGGGGCAGGAGCAGTACTTC CASSQDPGGQEQYF
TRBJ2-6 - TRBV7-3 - TGTGCCAGCAGCTTAGCCCCCGGAGCTGGGGCCAACGTCCTGACTTTC CASSLAPGAGANVLTF
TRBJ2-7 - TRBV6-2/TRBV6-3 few TGTGCCAGCAGTTACCGTCGGGACGGACCCTACGAGCAGTACTTC CASSYRRDGPYEQYF
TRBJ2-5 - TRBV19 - TGTGCCAGTAGTATCCACAAGACATTCAGCCAAGAGACCCAGTACTTC CASSIHKTFSQETQYF
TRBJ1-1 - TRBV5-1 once TGCGCCAGCAGCTTGATTTCGGTGGGAAGTACTGAAGCTTTCTTT CASSLISVGSTEAFF